The clone carrying this T cell receptor (beta chain) showed up many times. Its antigen is still unknown. Amplification targeted TCR beta CDR3 regions from RNA transcripts. TCR CDR3 regions were first amplified by RT-PCR with HTBI primers. In TCRdb, the multiplex PCR reads were re-called with MiXCR into one record per CDR3 protein. The data contain 550,000 to 600,000 distinct CDR3 sequences, 16% of them singletons. The record originates from a study of T cells in Graves' hyperthyroidism and ophthalmopathy. General study results and limits: A model of 13 V-J pairs discriminated ophthalmopathy from stable hyperthyroidism.

Graves' hyperthyroidism was deemed stable absent ophthalmopathy progression within 18 months. Patients aged 18 to 65 had newly diagnosed hyperthyroidism that had lasted under 2 months. The V and J ends lost 3 bases and 9 bases, in that order; junction bases with no gene match: 4. The length of the CDR3 is 14 residues. Sample: blood. This TCR came from a woman between 18 and 29 years old with Graves' hyperthyroidism. The chain joins TRBV12-3 or TRBV12-4 to TRBJ2-1, with 11 bases aligning to TRBD2. CDR3 nucleotides: TGTGCCAGCAGTTTTACTAGCGGGGGATTTGAGCAGTTCTTC. Translation: CASSFTSGGFEQFF.